The 2 T cell receptor beta chains below were found in one sample sequenced in a study of metastatic and nonmetastatic thyroid tumors (dated by TCRdb to the early 2020s). No patient had received any treatment before thyroid surgery. Receptor libraries were prepared by PCR. Sequencing used an Illumina HiSeq 4000. TCRdb redid the processing of the public reads, applying fastp at Q25 and MiXCR, and retained in-frame beta chains. Across this sample there are tens of thousands of clones, with about a sixth seen only once. The ten largest account for about 6.8% of the sample. Input material: blood. The source is a male donor with papillary thyroid cancer or a benign thyroid nodule (not recorded which). Some clones in this sample may be carry-over from other donors' samples.

This clone occurred a few times. The rearrangement uses TRBV19 and TRBJ2-3, with D possibly called TRBD1 or TRBD2 (5 bases each). CDR3 length equals 14 residues. The germline V gene has CDR1 LNHDA and CDR2 SQIVND (reference sequence). The germline V and J ends were trimmed by 5 bases and 6 bases, with 15 bases remaining between them. The CDR3 DNA is TGTGCCAGTAGTTCTACGGGACCGGGGGATACGCAGTATTTT. Translated: CASSSTGPGDTQYF.

This clone appeared many times. The rearrangement uses TRBV19 and TRBJ2-2, with 8 bases lining up with TRBD1. CDR1 is LNHDA and CDR2 is SQIVND in the germline V gene (reference sequence). The CDR3 spans 16 residues. V shed 5 bases, J shed 1 base, and the junction held 6 bases outside the gene matches. CDR3 nucleotides: TGTGCCAGTAGTCCCCCGACAGGGGAGAACACCGGGGAGCTGTTTTTT. It yields the protein CASSPPTGENTGELFF.